This T cell receptor beta chain was obtained from a study of CD8 T cell repertoires and HIV-1 epitope variants. Study background: Each of Twenty-five Gag and Nef epitope peptides stimulated a separate culture. Epitopes were three Gag families plus Nef HW9 and YT9.

Concerning this clone: Its antigen is currently unknown.

General study results and limits: Roughly nine antigen-specific TCR beta clonotypes were found; roughly 6 seemed cross-reactive to variants.

Profiling relied on immunoSEQ multiplex PCR, and the TCRdb table lists in-frame clones only, not all of them. This table has some 5,700 clones, about three fifths appearing once. Trimming took off 3 bases at V and 4 bases at J, with 9 bases between the two ends. The CDR3 contains 13 residues. Germline CDR1 and CDR2: MDHEN and SYDVKM. Input material: cultured CD8+ T cells derived from PBMCs. V usage is TRBV28 and J usage is TRBJ1-1, with D unclear. This TCR derives from a male donor with HIV. For the CDR3, the DNA is TGTGCCAGCAGTTTCGTCCCTAGCACTGAAGCTTTCTTT. As protein: CASSFVPSTEAFF.